The 10 T cell receptor beta chains below all came from one sample that was sequenced in a study of regulatory T cells in long-lasting Graves disease. CDR3-region Arm-PCR and iRepertoire HTBI primers produced the TCR beta libraries. TCRdb passed the multiplex PCR reads through MiXCR, listing each CDR3 protein once. The data show 350,000 to 450,000 distinct CDR3 sequences, about 15% seen once. Described time point: newly diagnosed GD, antithyroid drugs for less than 3 months. The TCR library was made from RNA that had been extracted from PBMCs in TRIzol. These same records also appear under a second study, on T cells in Graves' hyperthyroidism and ophthalmopathy.

The source material was peripheral blood mononuclear cells (PBMCs), sampled at new diagnosis, from a patient treated with antithyroid drugs. Every receptor here comes from a woman under 40 with Graves disease.

In its sample, this clonotype was seen a few times. A clone one base away is much larger, so this may be a read error. The chain couples TRBV11-3 to TRBJ2-1, with TRBD1 as a possible D gene (5 bases). The CDR3 covers 15 residues. The V end lost 5 bases, the J end lost 9 bases, and 20 bases lay between the germline ends. Germline CDR1 reads SGHNT; CDR2 reads YENEEA. CDR3 amino acids: CASSLLQAISAEQFF. The DNA of the CDR3 is TGTGCCAGCAGCCTACTACAGGCGATTTCGGCTGAGCAGTTCTTC.

This clonotype came up a few times. The chain uses TRBV6-5 and TRBJ2-1; the D is unclear. Trimming took 0 bases from V and 6 from J, leaving 6 bases between them. CDR3 length: 13 amino acids. Germline V lookup: CDR1 MNHEY, CDR2 SVGAGI. CDR3 residues: CASSYSGSNEQFF. For the CDR3, the DNA is TGTGCCAGCAGTTACTCGGGAAGCAATGAGCAGTTCTTC.

This clonotype was counted many times. This rearrangement joins TRBV7-3 to TRBJ2-3; D remains unclear. The CDR3 runs 14 residues. Germline-derived CDR1 and CDR2 are SGHTA and FQGTGA. Deletions cut 3 bases from V and 8 bases from J, with 15 bases between. CDR3 in DNA: TGTGCCAGCAGCTTGGAGTCCCCATCGGGTACGCAGTATTTT. Encoded protein: CASSLESPSGTQYF.

This clonotype was recorded many times. CDR3 DNA sequence: TGTGCCAGCAGCTTAGGCCGGGAGGAACCCGGGGAGCTGTTTTTT. Encoded protein: CASSLGREEPGELFF. The chain employs TRBV13 and TRBJ2-2; 7 positions match TRBD2. The CDR3 has 15 residues. V dropped 0 bases and J dropped 6; count of bases not matched to a gene: 4. CDR1 and CDR2 from the germline V gene are PRHDT and FYEKMQ (reference sequence).

This clonotype was counted only a few times. The V call is TRBV12-3 or TRBV12-4, the J call TRBJ2-7, with 9 bases lining up with TRBD1. This CDR3 region has 14 residues. Germline trimming cut 6 bases from V and 2 bases from J; bases unmatched to any gene: 5. The DNA for the CDR3 is TGTGCCAGCAGGCGGACAGGGGCCCCCTACGAGCAGTACTTC. This codes for CASRRTGAPYEQYF.

This clonotype was detected many times. The CDR3 coding sequence is TGTGCCACCAGTGAGACGGGGAAGGGCAATCAGCCCCAGCATTTT. This sequence encodes CATSETGKGNQPQHF. This sequence joins TRBV24-1 and TRBJ1-5; D is unclear. The V end was cut by 4 bases, the J end by 2 bases, with 11 bases between. Germline V CDR1 and CDR2: KGHDR, SFDVKD. CDR3 size: 15 residues.

This clonotype was recorded a few times. This chain uses TRBV20-1 with TRBJ2-1; 7 bases fit TRBD2. The germline CDR1 and CDR2 sequences are DFQATT and SNEGSKA (reference sequence). The V and J ends lost 5 bases and 4 bases, in that order; junction bases with no gene match: 8. CDR3 length: 14 residues. The CDR3 reads CSAAKRDFYNEQFF. The CDR3, as DNA: TGCAGTGCTGCCAAGCGGGACTTTTACAATGAGCAGTTCTTC.

The table lists this clonotype with many counts. Mismatch with germline at one junction end may stem from a read error. The chain has TRBV5-1 and TRBJ2-5; unclear D gene. This CDR3 comprises 14 residues. Germline CDR1 SGHRS, CDR2 YFSETQ. The CDR3 loop reads CASSLGQNQETQYF. CDR3 in DNA: TGTGCCAGCAGCTTAGGGCAAAACCAAGAGACCCAGTACTTC.

This clonotype was found a few times. This rearrangement joins TRBV10-2 to TRBJ1-1; D remains unclear. The CDR3 contains 14 residues. V lost 4 bases to trimming and J lost 8 bases, with 17 bases between them. From germline, CDR1 is WSHSY and CDR2 SAAADI. The DNA for the CDR3 is TGCGCCAGCAGTGGCCCTCTGGGCGAGAAGGAAGCTTTCTTT. Its translation: CASSGPLGEKEAFF.

As for this clonotype: A read error is possible here, since a much larger clone lies one base away. The CDR3 ends on some other residue instead of the conserved phenylalanine or tryptophan, so this is likely a read error. The chain employs TRBV20-1 and TRBJ2-3, with TRBD2 identical over 9 bases. V dropped 4 bases and J dropped 10; count of bases not matched to a gene: 3. Germline V lookup: CDR1 DFQATT, CDR2 SNEGSKA (reference sequence). The CDR3 sequence is 11 residues long. The CDR3 DNA is TGCAGTGCTACTAAGCGGGAGGCGCAGTATTCT. Protein sequence: CSATKREAQYS.